Shown below are 27 T cell receptor beta chains from a single sample sequenced in a study of T-cell memory formation after mild COVID-19 (dated by TCRdb to the early 2020s). The library was obtained by 5' RACE. TCRdb records Illumina NovaSeq 6000 as the sequencer. TCRdb handled the public reads itself, with Q25 trimming in fastp and clone calling in MiXCR, and kept productive beta chains. Rows with a matching CDR3 protein are joined into one entry that keeps the most common DNA and genes. The sample table lists roughly 250,000 distinct CDR3 sequences, 16% of them with a count of one. 20% to 25% of the sample rests with the top ten. Sequencing used PBMCs or a T cell subset sorted from them (not recorded which). Receptors were obtained from a man aged 18-30 years who had mild COVID-19 (a few samples of this study predate the infection). The sample titles of this study are shuffled in the database, so cell type and time point are left out; the donor was told from shared clones.

A remark on this clonotype: The germline gene is not matched at one end of the junction; a read error may be the cause. The chain couples TRBV7-6 to TRBJ2-2; 8 bases are a match to TRBD1. CDR1 is SGHVS and CDR2 is FNYEAQ in the germline V gene. The CDR3 loop spans 16 amino acids. CDR3 region: CACLPVDREDTGVLFF. DNA for the CDR3: TGTGCCTGCCTCCCAGTGGACAGGGAGGACACCGGGGTGCTGTTTTTT.

The sample holds a few counts of this clonotype. J is TRBJ2-5 and V is TRBV6-6, with 9 bases lining up with TRBD1. The CDR3 loop spans 15 amino acids. CDR1 and CDR2 (germline): MNHNY, SVGAGI (reference sequence). Trimming removed 1 base from V and 5 bases from J; junction bases left unmatched: 5. The CDR3 nucleotides are TGTGCCAGCAGTTACTTTACAGGGGGCTTTGAGACCCAGTACTTC. Encoded protein: CASSYFTGGFETQYF.

This clonotype showed up just a few times. The V call is TRBV29-1, the J call TRBJ2-2, with 8 positions matching TRBD1. V was clipped by 5 bases and J by 1 base; unmatched bases: 3. The CDR3 extends over 14 amino acids. Germline CDR1 SQVTM, CDR2 ANQGSEA. The CDR3 coding sequence is TGCAGCGTTAAGACAGGGGTGAACACCGGGGAGCTGTTTTTT. Protein: CSVKTGVNTGELFF.

This clonotype was counted a few times. The chain joins TRBV10-2 to TRBJ2-7; 7 nucleotides match TRBD2. This CDR3 has 15 amino acids. V was clipped by 4 bases and J by 3 bases; unmatched bases: 9. Germline CDR1 and CDR2: WSHSY and SAAADI. As DNA, the CDR3 is TGCGCCAGCAGTGGAGCGGGGCAGGGAAGCTACGAGCAGTACTTC. This codes for CASSGAGQGSYEQYF.

This clonotype turned up a few times. The chain is built from TRBV19 and TRBJ1-5, with TRBD1 as a possible D gene (5 bases). In germline, CDR1 is LNHDA, CDR2 SQIVND (reference sequence). This CDR3 spans 14 amino acids. V was pared by 2 bases and J by 2 bases, with 7 bases between. As DNA, the CDR3 is TGTGCCAGTAGTATATCGGGGGGCAATCAGCCCCAGCATTTT. Its translation: CASSISGGNQPQHF. The full variable domain, with the rest looked up from reference TRBV19 and TRBJ1-5, is DGGITQSPKYLFRKEGQNVTLSCEQNLNHDAMYWYRQDPGQGLRLIYYSQIVNDFQKGDIAEGYSVSREKKESFPLTVTSAQKNPTAFYLCASSISGGNQPQHFGDGTRLSIL.

This clonotype has ten or more counts. The chain uses TRBV4-1 and TRBJ2-7; 11 positions match TRBD2. The V and J ends lost 4 bases and 3 bases, in that order; junction bases with no gene match: 2. The CDR3 totals 14 residues. Germline-derived CDR1 and CDR2 are MGHRA and YSYEKL. DNA of the CDR3: TGCGCCAGCAGCCTGACTAGCGGGAACTACGAGCAGTACTTC. As protein: CASSLTSGNYEQYF.

This clonotype came up many times. The V call is TRBV29-1, the J call TRBJ2-2, with 8 bases identical to TRBD1. Germline CDR1 is SQVTM and CDR2 is ANQGSEA. V lost 5 bases to trimming and J lost 4 bases; unmatched junction nucleotides: 6. CDR3 length: 14 amino acids. CDR3 loop: CSVQGARSTGELFF. CDR3 sequence (DNA): TGCAGCGTTCAGGGGGCGCGTAGCACCGGGGAGCTGTTTTTT.

The gene calls are TRBV7-2 and TRBJ2-1; 8 bases match TRBD2. V shed 5 bases and J 9 bases; nucleotides not matched to a gene: 9. Per the germline V gene, CDR1 is SGHTA and CDR2 is FQGNSA. This CDR3 contains 14 residues. The CDR3 coding sequence is TGTGCCAGCAGCATCGCGGGGGGTGCAGGTGAGCAGTTCTTC. It is translated as CASSIAGGAGEQFF.

There are a few counts of this clonotype. V and J are TRBV3-1 and TRBJ2-7, with D unresolved. V was trimmed by 3 bases and J by 5 bases, leaving 11 bases between them. Per the germline V gene, CDR1 is LGHDT and CDR2 is YNNKEL (reference sequence). This CDR3 spans 13 amino acids. The CDR3 nucleotides are TGTGCCAGCAGCCACGAAGGGTCAGACGAGCAGTACGTC. Its translation: CASSHEGSDEQYV.

There are a few counts of this clonotype. V is TRBV15 and J is TRBJ1-2, with TRBD1 matching over 10 bases. This CDR3 spans 13 amino acids. Germline V gives CDR1 LNHNV, CDR2 YYDKDF (reference sequence). V was clipped by 1 base and J by 7 bases; unmatched bases: 0. The CDR3: CATSRGDRGGYTF. CDR3 nucleotides: TGTGCCACCAGCAGAGGGGACAGGGGTGGCTACACCTTC.

The chain carries TRBV10-3 and TRBJ2-7, with TRBD1 matching 7 bases. V gave up 8 bases and J gave up 2 bases; unmatched junction bases: 3. The germline gives CDR1 ENHRY, CDR2 SYGVKD. There are 12 residues in the CDR3. CDR3: CAIGQGAYEQYF. In nucleotides, the CDR3 is TGTGCCATCGGTCAGGGGGCCTACGAGCAGTACTTC.

The table lists this clonotype with a few counts. The chain employs TRBV5-1 and TRBJ1-5; D gene uncertain. The CDR3 sequence is 14 residues long. V shed 5 bases and J shed 6 bases, with 15 bases lying between them. Germline loops: CDR1 SGHRS, CDR2 YFSETQ. The CDR3: CASSPEGGSQPQHF. The DNA of the CDR3 is TGCGCCAGCAGTCCGGAGGGAGGAAGTCAGCCCCAGCATTTT.

The rearrangement joins TRBV20-1 to TRBJ2-3; perhaps TRBD2 as D (6 bases). The CDR3 is made up of 14 amino acids. The germline CDR1 and CDR2 sequences are DFQATT and SNEGSKA (reference sequence). The V and J ends lost 6 bases and 2 bases respectively, with 15 bases between them. The CDR3 region is CSAHGRGFTDTQYF. CDR3 bases: TGCAGTGCCCACGGGCGGGGATTCACAGATACGCAGTATTTT.

There are many counts of this clonotype. The V call is TRBV5-1, the J call TRBJ2-1, with D tentatively TRBD2 (5 bases). Trimming pared 0 bases from V and 3 bases from J, leaving 13 bases between. There are 16 residues in the CDR3. CDR1 and CDR2 (germline): SGHRS, YFSETQ. The CDR3 DNA is TGCGCCAGCAGCTTGGGGGAGTCGGCCCGCTACAATGAGCAGTTCTTC. This gives the protein CASSLGESARYNEQFF. Together with reference TRBV5-1 and TRBJ2-1, the CDR3 gives the full variable domain: KAGVTQTPRYLIKTRGQQVTLSCSPISGHRSVSWYQQTPGQGLQFLFEYFSETQRNKGNFPGRFSGRQFSNSRSEMNVSTLELGDSALYLCASSLGESARYNEQFFGPGTRLTVL.

This clonotype was counted only a few times. The chain uses TRBV10-3 and TRBJ2-2, with TRBD2 matching over 8 bases. The germline V gene encodes CDR1 ENHRY and CDR2 SYGVKD. The CDR3 sequence is 15 residues long. The junction had 9 bases not matched to a gene; V was cut back by 6 bases and J by 6 bases. The DNA of the CDR3 is TGTGCCATCAGGAGAGCGGGGGCCTTGCCCGGGGAGCTGTTTTTT. Protein: CAIRRAGALPGELFF.

This chain links TRBV10-3 with TRBJ1-2; TRBD1 might be the D (5 bases). Trimming cost V 5 bases and J 8 bases, with 18 bases left between them. Germline V gives CDR1 ENHRY, CDR2 SYGVKD. The CDR3 has 14 residues. The CDR3 region has the DNA TGTGCCATCAGTCATGCCGGGGCACCCGGAGGCTACACCTTC. Encoded protein: CAISHAGAPGGYTF.

This clonotype was recorded a few times. The chain couples TRBV11-2 to TRBJ2-1, with 12 bases lining up with TRBD2. CDR3 size: 15 residues. V was clipped by 2 bases and J by 6 bases; unmatched bases: 2. Per germline, CDR1 SGHAT and CDR2 FQNNGV. The CDR3 DNA reads TGTGCCAGCAGCTTAACTAGCGGGAGGACCAATGAGCAGTTCTTC. Amino acids: CASSLTSGRTNEQFF.

V and J are TRBV2 and TRBJ1-3; D is perhaps TRBD1 (6 bases). This CDR3 spans 13 amino acids. CDR1 and CDR2 from the germline V gene are SNHLY and FYNNEI. V gave up 7 bases and J gave up 0 bases, with 7 bases separating them. The CDR3 region is CASKDSSGNTIYF. In nucleotides, the CDR3 is TGTGCCAGCAAGGACAGCTCTGGAAACACCATATATTTT.

This clonotype was observed many times. The chain links TRBV6-5 to TRBJ2-7; TRBD1 agrees at 8 bases. CDR1 and CDR2 (germline): MNHEY, SVGAGI. CDR3 length: 13 amino acids. The V and J ends lost 5 bases and 3 bases, in that order; junction bases with no gene match: 3. The DNA of the CDR3 is TGTGCCAGCAGTCATGGACAGGGCTACGAGCAGTACTTC. It yields the protein CASSHGQGYEQYF.

The rearrangement links TRBV4-3 to TRBJ1-2, with no clear D. The CDR3 runs to 15 residues. With 1 base removed from V and 3 bases from J, the gap between germline ends came to 12 bases. CDR1 is LGHNA and CDR2 is YSLEER in the germline V gene. CDR3 residues: CASSQGQSRDYGYTF. The DNA for the CDR3 is TGCGCCAGCAGCCAAGGCCAGTCTCGTGACTATGGCTACACCTTC.

The chain uses TRBV4-1 and TRBJ2-3; TRBD2 matches 10 bases. The CDR3 has 16 residues. Germline V gene sequence: CDR1 MGHRA, CDR2 YSYEKL. Losses at the gene ends were 0 bases for V and 7 bases for J; bases not matched to a gene: 7. CDR3 sequence reads: CASSQEGQRGGNTQYF. The CDR3 DNA reads TGCGCCAGCAGCCAAGAGGGCCAGCGGGGGGGAAATACGCAGTATTTT.

V gene TRBV5-6 combines with J gene TRBJ1-2; D not resolved. Trimming removed 1 base at V and 4 bases at J, with 14 bases between. Germline CDR1 and CDR2: SGHDT and YYEEEE. The length of the CDR3 is 15 residues. The CDR3 sequence: CASSLRFAGSYGYTF. The CDR3 DNA reads as TGTGCCAGCAGCTTGCGGTTCGCGGGTAGCTATGGCTACACCTTC.

This clonotype showed up just a few times. V and J are TRBV10-3 and TRBJ1-1; D is possibly TRBD1 (5 bases). The CDR3 totals 15 residues. Trimming took 2 bases from V and 4 from J, leaving 14 bases between them. Germline values: CDR1 ENHRY, CDR2 SYGVKD. CDR3 bases: TGTGCCATCAGTGAGCAGGAGGGGCTGGTCACTGAAGCTTTCTTT. It translates to CAISEQEGLVTEAFF.

The rearrangement links TRBV5-5 to TRBJ2-7; a possible D gene is TRBD2 (5 bases). The CDR3 extends over 13 amino acids. CDR1 is SGHKS, CDR2 YYEKEE, per germline (reference sequence). V gave up 4 bases and J gave up 3 bases, with 11 bases separating them. The CDR3 region is CASSPRAGYEQYV. CDR3 nucleotide sequence: TGTGCCAGCAGCCCGCGGGCGGGCTACGAGCAGTACGTC.

This clonotype occurred a few times. This rearrangement joins TRBV9 to TRBJ2-3, with D tentatively TRBD1 or TRBD2 (5 bases each). The CDR3 length is 15 residues. V was cut by 3 bases and J by 0 bases, with 11 bases left in between. Germline V gene data show CDR1 as SGDLS and CDR2 as YYNGEE. CDR3 amino acids: CASSDGGTSTDTQYF. The CDR3 DNA follows: TGTGCCAGCAGCGATGGGGGTACTAGCACAGATACGCAGTATTTT.

There are a few counts of this clonotype. CDR3: CASSGDRTSTDTQYF. The CDR3, as DNA: TGTGCCAGCAGCGGGGACAGAACTAGCACAGATACGCAGTATTTT. The chain uses TRBV2 and TRBJ2-3; 7 nucleotides line up with TRBD1. This CDR3 has 15 residues. In germline, CDR1 is SNHLY, CDR2 FYNNEI. Trimming took 6 bases from V and 0 from J; bases not matched to a gene: 6.

This clonotype was observed many times. This chain connects TRBV4-1 to TRBJ2-2; 8 nucleotides align to TRBD2. Per the germline V gene, CDR1 is MGHRA and CDR2 is YSYEKL. This CDR3 spans 15 amino acids. Trimming took 1 base from V and 4 from J; bases not matched to a gene: 2. The CDR3 nucleotides read TGCGCCAGCAGCCAAGCGGGGGGGCGCACCGGGGAGCTGTTTTTT. This codes for CASSQAGGRTGELFF.